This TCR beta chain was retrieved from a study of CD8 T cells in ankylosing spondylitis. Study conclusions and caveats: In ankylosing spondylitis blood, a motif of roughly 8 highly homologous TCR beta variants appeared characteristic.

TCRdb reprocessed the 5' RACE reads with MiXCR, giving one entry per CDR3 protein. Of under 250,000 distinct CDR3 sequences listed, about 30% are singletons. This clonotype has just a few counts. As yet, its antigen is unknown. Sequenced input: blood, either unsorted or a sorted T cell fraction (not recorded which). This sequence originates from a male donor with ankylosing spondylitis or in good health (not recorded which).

The CDR3 is CATSSNQGIGQPQHF. The CDR3, as DNA: TGTGCCACCAGCAGCAACCAGGGGATCGGGCAGCCCCAGCATTTT. The chain recombines TRBV15 with TRBJ1-5; maybe TRBD1 (6 bases). The germline V gene encodes CDR1 LNHNV and CDR2 YYDKDF (reference sequence). This CDR3 has 15 residues. The V end lost 3 bases, the J end lost 7 bases, and 16 bases lay between the germline ends.